One sample yielded the 8 T cell receptor beta chains listed below, sequenced in a study of early T cells in non-severe SARS-CoV-2 infection. TCRdb used MiXCR to reprocess the 5' RACE reads, holding one entry per CDR3 protein. The repertoire holds some 62,000 distinct CDR3 sequences, with approximately 9% as singletons. Material for sequencing was whole blood. These receptors were taken from an adult who was a healthcare worker with PCR-confirmed SARS-CoV-2 infection or an uninfected control (not recorded which).

This clonotype showed up many times. The CDR3 region is CASSSPGDRPLEAFF. The CDR3 region has the DNA TGTGCCAGCAGCTCCCCCGGGGACAGGCCCCTTGAAGCTTTCTTT. The genes are TRBV7-9 and TRBJ1-1, with 8 bases that match TRBD1. CDR1 SEHNR and CDR2 FQNEAQ come from the germline V gene (reference sequence). This CDR3 has 15 amino acids. V trimming: 4 bases; J trimming: 7 bases; junction bases outside the gene matches: 11.

This chain connects TRBV27 to TRBJ2-3; unclear D gene. Trimming removed 2 bases from V and 6 bases from J, with 9 bases in between. The CDR3 covers 13 residues. CDR1 MNHEY and CDR2 SMNVEV come from the germline V gene (reference sequence). The CDR3 DNA reads as TGTGCCAGCAGTTTAACAGCGAGGGATACGCAGTATTTT. Translated: CASSLTARDTQYF.

The table lists this clonotype with a few counts. V gene TRBV12-3 or TRBV12-4 combines with J gene TRBJ1-6, with TRBD1 as a possible D gene (5 bases). V gave up 7 bases and J gave up 6 bases, with 16 bases separating them. CDR3 size: 15 residues. The CDR3 sequence is CASTRGGVTNSPLHF. CDR3 coding DNA: TGTGCCAGCACCCGGGGGGGGGTTACTAATTCACCCCTCCACTTT.

V usage is TRBV7-2 and J usage is TRBJ2-5, with D unclear. Germline V gives CDR1 SGHTA, CDR2 FQGNSA. This CDR3 is 13 amino acids long. V was clipped by 5 bases and J by 7 bases, with 14 bases between them. CDR3 nucleotides: TGTGCCAGCAGCCCTCACCCCTACGGGACCCAGTACTTC. This encodes CASSPHPYGTQYF.

This clonotype was seen more than once but under ten times. The chain links TRBV29-1 to TRBJ2-1; D is undetermined. CDR1 and CDR2 from the germline V gene are SQVTM and ANQGSEA. The CDR3 totals 12 residues. The V end was cut by 5 bases, the J end by 6 bases, with 11 bases between. The CDR3 loop reads CSVYWARNEQFF. The CDR3, as DNA: TGCAGCGTTTATTGGGCCCGCAATGAGCAGTTCTTC.

This clonotype was found many times. The gene calls are TRBV25-1 and TRBJ2-6; 8 nucleotides agree with TRBD1. V shed 5 bases and J 3 bases; nucleotides not matched to a gene: 3. This CDR3 has 15 amino acids. Germline CDR1 MGHDK, CDR2 SYGVNS. CDR3 in DNA: TGTGCCAGCAGTCAGGGGGCGCTTGGGGCCAACGTCCTGACTTTC. Encoded protein: CASSQGALGANVLTF.

This clonotype was found many times. The CDR3 spells CASSLAEGDSYEQYV. The CDR3 nucleotides are TGTGCCAGCAGCTTGGCAGAGGGGGACAGCTACGAGCAGTACGTC. The rearrangement links TRBV5-4 to TRBJ2-7; TRBD1 matches 7 bases. In germline, CDR1 is SGHNT, CDR2 YYREEE (reference sequence). The J segment lost 3 bases and the V segment lost 0 bases, leaving 6 bases of the junction unmatched. The CDR3 contains 15 residues.

The chain carries TRBV10-1 and TRBJ2-2; 11 nucleotides match TRBD1. The CDR3 consists of 14 residues. Germline CDR1 and CDR2: WNHNN and SYGVQD (reference sequence). V was clipped by 6 bases and J by 4 bases; unmatched bases: 1. The CDR3 loop reads CASRGTGGTGELFF. Here the CDR3 DNA reads TGCGCCAGCAGAGGGACAGGGGGCACCGGGGAGCTGTTTTTT.